The 29 T cell receptor beta chains below all came from one sample that was sequenced in a study of T cells in Graves' hyperthyroidism and ophthalmopathy. Amplification of TCR beta CDR3 regions was performed using RNA transcripts as template. HTBI primers were used for first-round RT-PCR of the TCR CDR3. From the multiplex PCR reads, TCRdb called clonotypes with MiXCR, one entry per CDR3 protein. The data hold approximately 700,000 distinct CDR3 sequences, with roughly 46% observed a single time. Sequencing used peripheral blood or thyroid tissue (not recorded which). The origin of the receptors is an adult man with Graves' disease, either hyperthyroidism or ophthalmopathy (not recorded which).

Ten or more counts support this clonotype. The chain couples TRBV7-9 to TRBJ1-4, with D possibly matching TRBD1 (6 bases). Germline V CDR1 and CDR2: SEHNR, FQNEAQ (reference sequence). CDR3 length: 12 amino acids. The germline V and J ends were trimmed by 1 base and 14 bases, with 11 bases remaining between them. In DNA, the CDR3 is TGTGCCAGCAGCTTAGACAGGGCACAGCTGTTTTTT. Translated, it gives CASSLDRAQLFF. The full variable domain, in which reference TRBV7-9 and TRBJ1-4 provide the parts outside the CDR3, is DTGVSQNPRHKITKRGQNVTFRCDPISEHNRLYWYRQTLGQGPEFLTYFQNEAQLEKSRLLSDRFSAERPKGSFSTLEIQRTEQGDSAMYLCASSLDRAQLFFGSGTQLSVL.

The V call is TRBV12-3 or TRBV12-4, the J call TRBJ1-5, with D unclear. The CDR3 is made up of 11 amino acids. V lost 1 base to trimming and J lost 9 bases, with 4 bases between them. The CDR3 region has the DNA TGTGCCAGCAGTTTAGGATGGCCCCAGCATTTT. This gives the protein CASSLGWPQHF.

The chain employs TRBV7-4 and TRBJ2-7; 9 bases line up with TRBD1. V lost 3 bases and J lost 0; bases outside the gene matches: 9. The germline gives CDR1 SGHVT, CDR2 SQSDAQ. The CDR3 contains 17 residues. The CDR3 reads CASSLLGGQGHSYEQYF. The CDR3 DNA reads TGTGCCAGCAGCTTGCTCGGAGGACAGGGGCACTCCTACGAGCAGTACTTC.

This clonotype was counted once. A much larger clone sits a single nucleotide away, making a read error possible. The V and J genes are TRBV24-1 and TRBJ1-1, with 7 positions matching TRBD1. Germline CDR1 reads KGHDR; CDR2 reads SFDVKD. The CDR3 extends over 17 amino acids. CDR3 residues: CATSDGTVLLMNTGAFF. The CDR3, as DNA: TGTGCCACCAGTGATGGGACAGTCCTTCTCATGAACACTGGAGCTTTCTTT.

The CDR3 spells CASSLKGVSASYEQYF. In DNA, the CDR3 is TGTGCCAGCAGCTTAAAAGGAGTGAGCGCCTCCTACGAGCAGTACTTC. The rearrangement joins TRBV7-2 to TRBJ2-7, with D uncertain. Germline V gives CDR1 SGHTA, CDR2 FQGNSA. The CDR3 contains 16 residues. V dropped 2 bases and J dropped 0 bases, with 14 bases sitting between them.

The chain employs TRBV10-3 and TRBJ1-1; D is ambiguous. Trimming pared 6 bases from V and 1 base from J, leaving 6 bases between. This CDR3 has 12 amino acids. CDR1 is ENHRY, CDR2 SYGVKD, per germline. This CDR3 reads CAIRDPNTEAFF. The CDR3 bases are TGTGCCATCAGGGACCCGAACACTGAAGCTTTCTTT.

The chain carries TRBV20-1 and TRBJ2-1; no reliable D call. Trimming took 7 bases from V and 8 from J, leaving 6 bases between them. CDR3 length equals 9 residues. Germline lookup yields CDR1 DFQATT and CDR2 SNEGSKA (reference sequence). The CDR3 nucleotides read TGCAGTGGGGGATATGAGCAGTTCTTC. This sequence encodes CSGGYEQFF.

The sample holds many counts of this clonotype. The chain uses TRBV7-2 and TRBJ1-2; 10 bases align to TRBD1. The trim removed 5 bases at V and 7 bases at J, leaving 4 bases unmatched. This CDR3 comprises 13 residues. The germline gives CDR1 SGHTA, CDR2 FQGNSA. The CDR3 bases are TGTGCCAGCAGCAGACAGGGGGCGCTTGGCTACACCTTC. Protein product: CASSRQGALGYTF.

This clonotype was detected a few times. With a much larger clone just one base away, this may be a read error. The rearrangement uses TRBV10-3 and TRBJ1-6; D call uncertain. V was shortened by 2 bases and J by 4 bases, with 6 bases between the two germline ends. The CDR3 spans 14 residues. CDR1 and CDR2 from the germline V gene are ENHRY and SYGVKD. The CDR3 loop reads CAISEDGYNSPLHF. The CDR3 DNA sequence: TGTGCCATCAGTGAGGACGGTTATAATTCACCCCTCCACTTT.

In the case of this clonotype: A much larger clone lies one base from this, so it may be a read error. The V call is TRBV10-2, the J call TRBJ2-5; D is possibly TRBD2 (5 bases). CDR3 length equals 12 residues. CDR1 and CDR2 from the germline V gene are WSHSY and SAAADI. The CDR3 DNA reads as TGCGGCAGCGGCCAGTCCCAAGAGACCCAGTACTTC. Its protein product is CGSGQSQETQYF.

This clonotype was seen a handful of times. The J gene is TRBJ1-2, the V gene TRBV6-5; 8 nucleotides match TRBD1. The CDR3 is 14 amino acids. J lost 3 bases, V lost 4 bases, and 4 bases had no gene match. Germline CDR1 and CDR2: MNHEY and SVGAGI. Here the CDR3 DNA reads TGTGCCAGCAGTTCACAGGGGGTGGACTATGGCTACACCTTC. Encoded protein: CASSSQGVDYGYTF.

CDR3 protein: CASRVSNTEAFF. Here the CDR3 DNA reads TGTGCCAGCAGGGTATCGAACACTGAAGCTTTCTTT. V usage is TRBV6-5 and J usage is TRBJ1-1; D call uncertain. There are 12 residues in the CDR3. CDR1 and CDR2 (germline): MNHEY, SVGAGI. V lost 6 bases and J lost 1, with 6 bases in between.

The chain couples TRBV20-1 to TRBJ1-5; tentative D call: TRBD1 (5 bases). The germline V and J ends were trimmed by 6 bases and 2 bases, with 11 bases remaining between them. There are 13 residues in the CDR3. Germline CDR1 DFQATT, CDR2 SNEGSKA (reference sequence). CDR3 in DNA: TGCAGTGCCAACCCGGGACGCAATCAGCCCCAGCATTTT. Amino acids: CSANPGRNQPQHF.

The rearrangement links TRBV12-3 or TRBV12-4 to TRBJ1-5, with unresolved D. V was shortened by 3 bases and J by 1 base, with 13 bases between the two germline ends. The CDR3 extends over 16 amino acids. This CDR3 is CASSFFTSASNQPQHF. CDR3 nucleotides: TGTGCCAGCAGTTTCTTTACCTCGGCGAGCAATCAGCCCCAGCATTTT.

The chain couples TRBV12-3 or TRBV12-4 to TRBJ2-2; a possible D gene is TRBD2 (6 bases). The CDR3 is 14 residues long. Trimming left V 2 bases short and J 7 bases short, with 11 bases between. CDR3 DNA: TGTGCCAGCAGTTTAACGGGGGAAGGCGGGGAGCTGTTTTTT. It specifies CASSLTGEGGELFF.

The chain carries TRBV6-5 and TRBJ2-5; weak D call: TRBD2 (6 bases). The length of the CDR3 is 14 residues. Germline CDR1 MNHEY, CDR2 SVGAGI. V lost 6 bases and J 5 bases, leaving 16 bases between the germline ends. CDR3 amino acids: CASRETGVWETQYF. CDR3 nucleotide sequence: TGTGCCAGCAGAGAGACGGGGGTGTGGGAGACCCAGTACTTC.

The chain has TRBV6-4 and TRBJ1-3; perhaps TRBD1 as D (6 bases). The CDR3 is 14 residues long. CDR1 is MRHNA, CDR2 SNTAGT, per germline. The V and J ends lost 2 bases and 7 bases respectively, with 12 bases between them. This chain's CDR3 is CASSDMTRGNTIYF. Written as DNA, the CDR3 is TGTGCCAGCAGTGACATGACAAGGGGGAACACCATATATTTT.

This clonotype is a singleton in its sample. A much more abundant neighbour one base away suggests this may be a read error. The CDR3 coding sequence is TGCAGCGTTGAAGGGAGTGATAGCAATCAGCCCCAGCATTTT. It codes for CSVEGSDSNQPQHF. This chain joins TRBV29-1 and TRBJ1-5, with D unresolved. The CDR3 has 14 residues. Germline V gene lookup returns CDR1 SQVTM and CDR2 ANQGSEA. V lost 1 base and J lost 0, with 7 bases in between. The full variable domain, rest sourced from reference TRBV29-1 and TRBJ1-5, is SAVISQKPSRDICQRGTSLTIQCQVDSQVTMMFWYRQQPGQSLTLIATANQGSEATYESGFVIDKFPISRPNLTFSTLTVSNMSPEDSSIYLCSVEGSDSNQPQHFGDGTRLSIL.

This chain connects TRBV12-3 or TRBV12-4 to TRBJ1-1; TRBD1 might be the D (5 bases). The CDR3 runs to 13 residues. Trimming shortened V by 7 bases and J by 4 bases, and 13 bases separated the two germline ends. The CDR3, as DNA: TGTGCCAGCAAGGGAGAAGGGGCCACTGAAGCTTTCTTT. Translated, it gives CASKGEGATEAFF.

A note on this clonotype: A much larger clone differs by one base, so this may be a read error. The chain employs TRBV6-6 and TRBJ2-7; D is undetermined. The length of the CDR3 is 12 residues. V dropped 1 base and J dropped 2 bases, with 3 bases sitting between them. The germline V gene has CDR1 MNHNY and CDR2 SVGAGI (reference sequence). CDR3 bases: TGTGCCAGCAGTTACTTGACCTACGAGCAGTACTTC. This translates into CASSYLTYEQYF.

V usage is TRBV11-2 and J usage is TRBJ2-7; the match to TRBD2 covers 13 bases. This CDR3 spans 19 amino acids. Per the germline V gene, CDR1 is SGHAT and CDR2 is FQNNGV. Unmatched junction bases numbered 8, after V lost 0 bases and J lost 0 bases. The CDR3 nucleotides read TGTGCCAGCAGCTTAGAAGGGGGGACTAGCGGGATTAACTCCTACGAGCAGTACTTC. It specifies CASSLEGGTSGINSYEQYF.

This clonotype has a count of ten or more. This chain links TRBV6-5 with TRBJ2-7; 10 positions agree with TRBD2. There are 14 residues in the CDR3. V shed 4 bases and J 2 bases; nucleotides not matched to a gene: 2. The germline V gene has CDR1 MNHEY and CDR2 SVGAGI. The CDR3 DNA reads TGTGCCAGCAGTTCCCTAGCGGGGGCCTACGAGCAGTACTTC. As protein: CASSSLAGAYEQYF.

This clonotype turned up a few times. V usage is TRBV7-3 and J usage is TRBJ2-7; D might be TRBD1 (7 bases). V was trimmed by 2 bases and J by 1 base, leaving 15 bases between them. The CDR3 length is 16 residues. Germline loops: CDR1 SGHTA, CDR2 FQGTGA. CDR3 coding DNA: TGTGCCAGCAGCTTATACGGGGGACAGCTTTCCTACGAGCAGTACTTC. It specifies CASSLYGGQLSYEQYF.

This clonotype occurred a few times. V is TRBV7-8 and J is TRBJ1-1; D is unresolved. V shed 5 bases and J shed 0 bases, with 16 bases lying between them. Germline CDR1 SGHVS, CDR2 FQNEAQ. The length of the CDR3 is 16 residues. Here the CDR3 DNA reads TGTGCCAGCAGCCTGCTCGATCCGTCCATGAACACTGAAGCTTTCTTT. It translates to CASSLLDPSMNTEAFF.

The chain joins TRBV29-1 to TRBJ1-2, with 9 bases fitting TRBD1. With 6 bases clipped from V and 8 bases from J, the junction kept 10 bases outside the gene matches. This CDR3 has 13 residues. Germline V CDR1 and CDR2: SQVTM, ANQGSEA. In DNA, the CDR3 is TGCAGCGTCCCAATACAGGGGGCTAACGGCTACACCTTC. Translating it yields CSVPIQGANGYTF.

This clonotype came up many times. The chain carries TRBV7-9 and TRBJ1-3; D is undetermined. The CDR3 has 13 amino acids. The germline V gene has CDR1 SEHNR and CDR2 FQNEAQ (reference sequence). Trimming removed 0 bases from V and 8 bases from J, with 8 bases in between. CDR3 amino acids: CASSLASVDTIYF. CDR3 bases: TGTGCCAGCAGCTTAGCGTCAGTGGACACCATATATTTT.

This clonotype has at least ten counts. J is TRBJ1-1 and V is TRBV29-1; D uncertain. CDR1 is SQVTM and CDR2 is ANQGSEA in the germline V gene. CDR3 length: 12 amino acids. Trimming took off 7 bases at V and 1 base at J, with 10 bases between the two ends. The CDR3: CSASRPNTEAFF. For the CDR3, the DNA is TGCAGCGCCTCTCGGCCGAACACTGAAGCTTTCTTT.

This clonotype was recorded once. This could be a read error, since a much larger clone is one nucleotide away. The chain combines TRBV7-9 with TRBJ1-5, with a possible D match to TRBD1 (5 bases). Trimming removed 0 bases from V and 7 bases from J, with 10 bases in between. Germline V CDR1 and CDR2: SEHNR, FQNEAQ (reference sequence). CDR3 length: 14 amino acids. CDR3 nucleotide sequence: TGTGCCAGCAGCTTAGCGTCAGGGCGGCAGCCCCAGCATTTT. It is translated as CASSLASGRQPQHF. The entire variable domain, with the rest obtained from reference TRBV7-9 and TRBJ1-5, is as follows: DTGVSQNPRHKITKRGQNVTFRCDPISEHNRLYWYRQTLGQGPEFLTYFQNEAQLEKSRLLSDRFSAERPKGSFSTLEIQRTEQGDSAMYLCASSLASGRQPQHFGDGTRLSIL.

The chain recombines TRBV6-5 with TRBJ1-1; TRBD1 aligns across 7 bases. This CDR3 is 13 amino acids long. Germline CDR1 and CDR2: MNHEY and SVGAGI. The J segment lost 7 bases and the V segment lost 9 bases, leaving 11 bases of the junction unmatched. CDR3: CASRPGQLGEAFF. CDR3 in DNA: TGTGCCAGTCGACCGGGACAGTTAGGTGAAGCTTTCTTT.